This T cell receptor beta chain was recorded in a study of cytomegalovirus exposure and HLA in healthy donors. Trimming removed 0 bases from V and 6 bases from J, with 14 bases in between. The germline gives CDR1 SGHTA, CDR2 FQGTGA. The CDR3 covers 15 residues. Primers: 60 Vbeta forward and 13 Jbeta reverse. Only in-frame clones appear in the TCRdb table, and some are missing; sequencing was by immunoSEQ multiplex PCR. Of just over 200,000 clones listed, 70% are singletons. This clone was seen a few times. The chain employs TRBV7-3 and TRBJ1-2, with D hard to call. Sequenced material: PBMCs. The clonotype comes from a man between 35 and 55 years old in good health and CMV-seropositive. CDR3 protein: CASSLTVSKEDGYTF. The CDR3 DNA reads TGTGCCAGCAGCTTAACGGTCAGTAAAGAAGATGGCTACACCTTC.